This T cell receptor (beta chain) was captured by sequencing in a study of post-analysis software for immune sequencing data (dated by TCRdb to about 2015). Background on the whole study: Relapsing-remitting, secondary progressive and progressive-relapsing multiple sclerosis were recorded as disease courses, and subtype annotation was lacking for some patients. Patient repertoires were compared against over ten previously published healthy control repertoires from donors aged about 6 to 28 years. A subset of samples was prepared in parallel using single-end sample barcoding, then pooled and co-amplified after Illumina adapter ligation.

In regard to this clonotype: Its antigen target is currently unknown. No qualities accompany the bases; no much larger clone lies one base away.

Counted from cysteine to phenylalanine, this CDR3 has 16 amino acids. Solely the CDR3 DNA is kept, with 48 bases framed from the first base. Via the germline V gene, CDR1 is SGHRS and CDR2 YFSETQ. Germline trimming: 3 bases from V, 3 bases from J; junction bases outside gene matches: 9. Libraries came from PCR. TCRdb names Illumina HiSeq 2500 as the instrument used. Unique molecular identifiers were incorporated into TCR beta cDNA libraries to reduce PCR and sequencing biases. Per 1 to 10 million input T cells, roughly 500,000 cDNA molecules were obtained, such that each molecule approximated one T cell. Patient libraries were prepared and sequenced with the same protocol used for the earlier healthy control dataset. Within a given batch, samples were prepared together, multiplexed and sequenced on the same HiSeq lane. In the original analysis: Raw barcoded reads were processed with MIGEC, and single-read molecular identifier groups were discarded before consensus assembly and CDR3 extraction. VDJtools was used for post-analysis of the clonotype tables, with diversity normalized by down-sampling every dataset to the smallest sample size. In repertoire overlap clustering, CDR3 amino acid sequences, but not nucleotide sequences, were matched to correct batch-related cross-sample contamination. The public reads were run again by TCRdb, first through fastp at Q25 and then through MiXCR, and only productive beta chains were kept. Each entry merges the rows of one CDR3 protein and shows their most common DNA and genes. The V and J calls were not made by the authors but by TCRdb's processing. In this sample the table shows around 440,000 distinct CDR3 sequences, around 40% of which occur a single time. The ten largest clones capture around 10% of the sample.

Summary of the overall study and its limitations: Roughly 5 TRBV segments, including TRBV5-6, TRBV5-1 and TRBV20-1, were significantly more frequent in patients than controls. Multiple sclerosis patients had significantly lower normalized Chao1 diversity than controls, a result that suggests substantial peripheral T-cell clonal expansion. Direct clustering with F measure revealed strong co-clustering of samples prepared in the same batch, which led to a batch-effect correction. The multiple sclerosis patient group was slightly younger than the control group.

To demonstrate the VDJtools post-analysis software, the study profiled TCR beta repertoires from the peripheral blood of about a dozen young patients with multiple sclerosis. The patients with multiple sclerosis were children and adolescents between about 6 and 17 years of age. Rearrangement joined TRBV5-1 to TRBJ2-1, with 7 bases aligning to TRBD1. Source material: blood. This TCR derives from a girl aged 5-17 years with multiple sclerosis. The base sequence is TGCGCCAGCAGCTATCCGATAGACAGGGACTACAATGAGCAGTTCTTC. Its protein is CASSYPIDRDYNEQFF. With the portions outside the CDR3 filled from the reference TRBV5-1 and TRBJ2-1 genes, the complete variable region becomes KAGVTQTPRYLIKTRGQQVTLSCSPISGHRSVSWYQQTPGQGLQFLFEYFSETQRNKGNFPGRFSGRQFSNSRSEMNVSTLELGDSALYLCASSYPIDRDYNEQFFGPGTRLTVL.